These 2 T cell receptor beta chains were all obtained from the same sample, sequenced in a study of T cell changes during pregnancy in multiple sclerosis. The table came from immunoSEQ multiplex PCR; TCRdb's copy has only in-frame clones and leaves some out. The sample carries about 110,000 clones, around 90% recorded once. The sample here was peripheral blood, taken after pregnancy. These receptors came from a female donor with multiple sclerosis, enrolled in a pregnancy study.

V is TRBV10-3 and J is TRBJ1-4; D possibly corresponds to TRBD1 (6 bases). There are 14 residues in the CDR3. Germline V gives CDR1 ENHRY, CDR2 SYGVKD. Trimming shortened V by 6 bases and J by 5 bases, and 13 bases separated the two germline ends. DNA for the CDR3: TGTGCCATCAGGCCAGGGGAGGGGAATGAAAAACTGTTTTTT. Its translation is CAIRPGEGNEKLFF.

The chain uses TRBV5-1 and TRBJ2-7; 8 nucleotides line up with TRBD1. The germline gives CDR1 SGHRS, CDR2 YFSETQ. The CDR3 is 15 amino acids. The V gene end was trimmed by 0 bases and the J gene end by 0 bases; junction bases not matched to a gene: 2. CDR3 region: CASSLDRGVSYEQYF. The CDR3 nucleotides read TGCGCCAGCAGCTTGGACAGGGGGGTCTCCTACGAGCAGTACTTC.